The clone carrying this TCR beta chain showed up just once. The sample originates from a study of T cell responses to AZD1222 COVID-19 vaccine. Clones were read by immunoSEQ multiplex PCR, and TCRdb kept only the in-frame ones, dropping some. This table holds 90,000 to 100,000 clones, around 85% found once. The sample here was peripheral blood, taken 28 days after the second AZD1222 dose. This receptor was identified in an adult who received the AZD1222 COVID-19 vaccine.

CDR3 sequence (DNA): TGCAGCGTCGAGAGACAGGGAAATGAGCAGTTCTTC. The encoded protein is CSVERQGNEQFF. The gene calls are TRBV29-1 and TRBJ2-1; 7 bases line up with TRBD1. CDR1 is SQVTM and CDR2 is ANQGSEA in the germline V gene. V trimming: 6 bases; J trimming: 7 bases; junction bases outside the gene matches: 6. This CDR3 comprises 12 residues.